The 25 T cell receptor beta chains given below trace back to one sample, sequenced in a study of T cells after yellow fever vaccination. TCRdb independently ran MiXCR on the 5' RACE reads; one entry per CDR3 protein. This sample has more than 300,000 distinct CDR3 sequences, with about 6.6% found just once. This material consisted of PBMCs, taken around 45 days after the first yellow fever vaccination. The receptors shown here come from a man younger than 35 who received the YFV17D yellow fever vaccine.

This clonotype is a singleton in its sample. The CDR3 region has the DNA TGCAGTGCTAGGGGGGGGGAGATGAGCAATGAGCAGTTCTTC. It translates to CSARGGEMSNEQFF. The chain combines TRBV20-1 with TRBJ2-1, with 7 bases lining up with TRBD2. After removal of 3 bases from V and 6 bases from J, the junction contained 8 bases not matched to a gene. The CDR3 is 14 residues long. CDR1 is DFQATT and CDR2 is SNEGSKA in the germline V gene (reference sequence).

As DNA, the CDR3 is TGTGCCAGCAGCTCCCCCTCCGTTCGAAGGGACAGTAACATTCAGTACTTC. Translation: CASSSPSVRRDSNIQYF. The V and J genes are TRBV7-9 and TRBJ2-4; 7 bases match TRBD1. Germline CDR1 SEHNR, CDR2 FQNEAQ (reference sequence). The V segment lost 4 bases and the J segment 7 bases; nucleotides outside the gene matches: 16. The CDR3 extends over 17 amino acids.

The V call is TRBV7-6, the J call TRBJ2-1; D gene ambiguous. Trimming cost V 2 bases and J 0 bases, with 8 bases left between them. The CDR3 spans 15 residues. CDR1 is SGHVS, CDR2 FNYEAQ, per germline. CDR3 protein: CASSLLLLSYNEQFF. The CDR3 DNA reads as TGTGCCAGCAGCTTACTACTCCTCTCCTACAATGAGCAGTTCTTC.

This clonotype was seen more than once but under ten times. The chain is built from TRBV5-1 and TRBJ1-4; weak D call: TRBD1 (5 bases). This CDR3 is 18 amino acids long. Germline V gives CDR1 SGHRS, CDR2 YFSETQ. V dropped 4 bases and J dropped 0 bases, with 19 bases sitting between them. Written as DNA, the CDR3 is TGCGCCAGCAGCGCGGGGCGCGCCAGATCTTCAACTAATGAAAAACTGTTTTTT. This codes for CASSAGRARSSTNEKLFF.

This clonotype was counted at least ten times. The gene calls are TRBV7-6 and TRBJ2-1; 8 nucleotides match TRBD2. Per germline, CDR1 SGHVS and CDR2 FNYEAQ. V lost 5 bases and J lost 9; bases outside the gene matches: 12. There are 15 residues in the CDR3. Here the CDR3 reads CASSPRGSGVLEQFF. The CDR3 DNA reads as TGTGCCAGCAGCCCCCGCGGTAGCGGGGTCCTTGAGCAGTTCTTC. Full variable domain (rest looked up from reference TRBV7-6 and TRBJ2-1): GAGVSQSPRYKVTKRGQDVALRCDPISGHVSLYWYRQALGQGPEFLTYFNYEAQQDKSGLPNDRFSAERPEGSISTLTIQRTEQRDSAMYRCASSPRGSGVLEQFFGPGTRLTVL.

This clonotype was seen ten or more times. The chain has TRBV20-1 and TRBJ2-5; 7 bases map to TRBD2. The CDR3 sequence is 13 residues long. The V gene's germline CDR1 is DFQATT and CDR2 SNEGSKA (reference sequence). Trimming cost V 6 bases and J 3 bases; bases outside gene matches: 7. The CDR3 sequence is CSAGGGAKETQYF. The CDR3 DNA reads as TGCAGTGCGGGCGGGGGAGCTAAAGAGACCCAGTACTTC.

The chain has TRBV7-9 and TRBJ2-6; D unresolved. V gave up 1 base and J gave up 0 bases, with 10 bases separating them. Germline V gives CDR1 SEHNR, CDR2 FQNEAQ (reference sequence). The CDR3 spans 17 residues. CDR3 residues: CASSLGRRPSGANVLTF. As DNA, the CDR3 is TGTGCCAGCAGCTTAGGGCGGCGCCCCTCTGGGGCCAACGTCCTGACTTTC.

CDR3 region: CASGGYEQYV. The CDR3 DNA sequence: TGTGCCAGCGGGGGCTACGAGCAGTACGTC. The chain recombines TRBV2 with TRBJ2-7, with D possibly being TRBD1 or TRBD2 (5 bases each). This CDR3 region has 10 residues. The germline V gene encodes CDR1 SNHLY and CDR2 FYNNEI. The V and J ends lost 8 bases and 3 bases respectively, with 5 bases between them.

This rearrangement joins TRBV7-2 to TRBJ1-1; the D gene is possibly TRBD1 (6 bases). V was cut by 5 bases and J by 3 bases, with 13 bases left in between. Germline V gene lookup returns CDR1 SGHTA and CDR2 FQGNSA. The CDR3 runs 14 residues. CDR3 in amino acids: CASSQQGSYTEAFF. The CDR3 coding sequence is TGTGCCAGCAGCCAACAGGGATCCTACACTGAAGCTTTCTTT. Complete variable domain (other parts from reference TRBV7-2 and TRBJ1-1): GAGVSQSPSNKVTEKGKDVELRCDPISGHTALYWYRQSLGQGLEFLIYFQGNSAPDKSGLPSDRFSAERTGGSVSTLTIQRTQQEDSAVYLCASSQQGSYTEAFFGQGTRLTVV.

There are a few counts of this clonotype. The V and J genes are TRBV6-5 and TRBJ2-5; possible D gene TRBD1, 5 bases. The CDR3 consists of 13 residues. Deletions cut 8 bases from V and 1 base from J, with 11 bases between. The germline CDR1 and CDR2 sequences are MNHEY and SVGAGI. CDR3 residues: CASVRQGQETQYF. In nucleotides, the CDR3 is TGTGCCAGCGTTAGGCAGGGCCAAGAGACCCAGTACTTC.

This clonotype was picked up a small number of times. The chain links TRBV5-1 to TRBJ2-4; TRBD1 agrees at 7 bases. The CDR3 has 14 amino acids. The V gene's germline CDR1 is SGHRS and CDR2 YFSETQ. Trimming removed 4 bases from V and 2 bases from J; junction bases left unmatched: 3. The CDR3 region is CASSTGDTKNIQYF. CDR3 coding DNA: TGCGCCAGCAGCACAGGGGATACCAAAAACATTCAGTACTTC.

The CDR3 region is CASSPPASGGTGTQYF. CDR3 in DNA: TGTGCCAGCAGTCCCCCGGCGAGCGGGGGGACGGGTACGCAGTATTTT. The gene calls are TRBV11-2 and TRBJ2-3; 9 bases are a match to TRBD2. The CDR3 contains 16 residues. Trimming took 6 bases from V and 8 from J; bases not matched to a gene: 15. The germline V gene has CDR1 SGHAT and CDR2 FQNNGV.

This clonotype showed up many times. The chain carries TRBV5-1 and TRBJ1-5; 7 positions agree with TRBD1. CDR3 length: 15 residues. Per the germline V gene, CDR1 is SGHRS and CDR2 is YFSETQ. V trimming: 3 bases; J trimming: 4 bases; junction bases outside the gene matches: 7. CDR3 protein: CASSWSGTENQPQHF. CDR3 nucleotides: TGCGCCAGCAGCTGGTCCGGGACAGAAAATCAGCCCCAGCATTTT.

The V and J genes are TRBV7-2 and TRBJ2-3; possibly TRBD2 for D (5 bases). Germline loops: CDR1 SGHTA, CDR2 FQGNSA. The V end was cut by 3 bases, the J end by 4 bases, with 8 bases between. There are 13 residues in the CDR3. The CDR3 spells CASSFRGSDTQYF. As DNA, the CDR3 is TGTGCCAGCAGCTTCCGGGGTTCAGATACGCAGTATTTT.

This clonotype has more than one count but fewer than ten. The chain joins TRBV9 to TRBJ2-7, with D perhaps TRBD1 (6 bases). Germline lookup yields CDR1 SGDLS and CDR2 YYNGEE. This CDR3 comprises 15 residues. V lost 3 bases, J lost 2 bases, and 15 bases lay in between. Here the CDR3 reads CASSGTGSGAYEQYF. CDR3 DNA: TGTGCCAGCAGCGGAACAGGGTCAGGGGCCTACGAGCAGTACTTC.

This chain uses TRBV4-1 with TRBJ2-2; possibly TRBD2 for D (7 bases). Germline CDR1 MGHRA, CDR2 YSYEKL. The CDR3 spans 17 residues. The germline V and J ends were trimmed by 3 bases and 4 bases, with 18 bases remaining between them. This CDR3 reads CASSHEGGDLSTGELFF. CDR3 coding DNA: TGCGCCAGCAGCCATGAGGGGGGGGACCTCTCCACCGGGGAGCTGTTTTTT.

The sample holds a few counts of this clonotype. This sequence joins TRBV7-2 and TRBJ1-3; perhaps TRBD1 as D (6 bases). The V end was cut by 5 bases, the J end by 14 bases, with 10 bases between. The CDR3 runs 10 residues. Germline V CDR1 and CDR2: SGHTA, FQGNSA. DNA for the CDR3: TGTGCCAGCAGCGGAGACAGGCTATATTTT. Translation gives CASSGDRLYF. The full variable domain, its missing parts supplied by reference TRBV7-2 and TRBJ1-3, is GAGVSQSPSNKVTEKGKDVELRCDPISGHTALYWYRQSLGQGLEFLIYFQGNSAPDKSGLPSDRFSAERTGGSVSTLTIQRTQQEDSAVYLCASSGDRLYFGEGSWLTVV.

This clonotype was observed many times. CDR3 bases: TGTGCCAGCACCCCCCCGGGCACCGGGGAGCTGTTTTTT. Its translation is CASTPPGTGELFF. This rearrangement joins TRBV12-3 or TRBV12-4 to TRBJ2-2; D unclear. The CDR3 totals 13 residues. Trimming took 7 bases from V and 4 from J, leaving 10 bases between them.

The V and J genes are TRBV10-3 and TRBJ2-3, with unresolved D. V was pared by 3 bases and J by 8 bases, with 18 bases between. Looked up from germline, CDR1 is ENHRY and CDR2 is SYGVKD. The CDR3 is made up of 15 amino acids. CDR3 in amino acids: CAISEGQITPGTQYF. In nucleotides, the CDR3 is TGTGCCATCAGTGAAGGCCAGATCACCCCTGGTACGCAGTATTTT.

This clonotype was picked up many times. The chain links TRBV12-3 or TRBV12-4 to TRBJ1-1, with D uncertain. The CDR3 extends over 13 amino acids. The V and J ends lost 5 bases and 7 bases respectively, with 14 bases between them. The CDR3 here is CASSQTEASEAFF. The CDR3 DNA follows: TGTGCCAGCAGTCAAACGGAAGCAAGTGAAGCTTTCTTT.

This clonotype was recorded a few times. The V gene is TRBV5-4, the J gene TRBJ2-3; 10 nucleotides match TRBD2. The CDR3 runs to 16 residues. The J segment lost 6 bases and the V segment lost 2 bases, leaving 9 bases of the junction unmatched. The germline CDR1 and CDR2 sequences are SGHNT and YYREEE (reference sequence). The CDR3 loop is CASSFKKEAGGDTQYF. In DNA, the CDR3 is TGTGCCAGCAGCTTTAAGAAAGAAGCGGGGGGGGATACGCAGTATTTT.

The V call is TRBV7-3, the J call TRBJ1-2; possibly TRBD1 for D (5 bases). This CDR3 region has 16 residues. CDR1 is SGHTA, CDR2 FQGTGA, per germline. Trimming removed 5 bases from V and 8 bases from J, with 24 bases in between. Here the CDR3 reads CASSPKPGPSRWGYTF. The CDR3 nucleotides are TGTGCCAGCAGCCCTAAACCGGGACCCTCTCGGTGGGGCTACACCTTC.

This clonotype appeared a single time. V is TRBV5-4 and J is TRBJ2-5; 11 bases fit TRBD2. This CDR3 is built from 16 residues. V lost 5 bases and J lost 3; bases outside the gene matches: 9. Germline CDR1 is SGHNT and CDR2 is YYREEE (reference sequence). CDR3 in amino acids: CASRNSGGDKKETQYF. For the CDR3, the DNA is TGTGCCAGCAGAAATAGCGGGGGGGATAAGAAAGAGACCCAGTACTTC.

This clonotype was seen a few times. The chain carries TRBV6-2 or TRBV6-3 and TRBJ1-1, with a possible D match to TRBD1 (5 bases). CDR1 and CDR2 (germline): MNHEY, SVGEGT. V was clipped by 0 bases and J by 1 base, with 18 bases between them. The CDR3 consists of 18 residues. CDR3 nucleotide sequence: TGTGCCAGCAGTTACTCGAGAGGTTTACTAAGGGGGAACACTGAAGCTTTCTTT. It is translated as CASSYSRGLLRGNTEAFF.

This clonotype showed up just a few times. This chain uses TRBV4-2 with TRBJ2-6, with a possible D match to TRBD1 (6 bases). Trimming removed 0 bases at V and 2 bases at J, with 14 bases between. The CDR3 is 18 amino acids. CDR1 LGHNA and CDR2 YNFKEQ come from the germline V gene. The CDR3 nucleotides are TGTGCCAGCAGCCAAGAAATACAGGGCCTCACTGGGGCCAACGTCCTGACTTTC. Amino acids: CASSQEIQGLTGANVLTF.